One and the same sample provided the 26 T cell receptor beta chains below, sequenced in a study of blood T cell repertoires in COVID-19. The table came from immunoSEQ multiplex PCR; TCRdb's copy has only in-frame clones and leaves some out. The sample has around 140,000 clones; 80% to 90% are singletons. Specimen: peripheral blood. These receptors were taken from a woman in her forties or fifties with acute or convalescent COVID-19.

The rearrangement joins TRBV30 to TRBJ2-2; 8 bases align to TRBD1. Germline CDR1 reads GTSNPN; CDR2 reads SVGIG (reference sequence). The ends lost 4 bases at V and 7 bases at J; junction bases unmatched: 8. The CDR3 sequence is 14 residues long. The CDR3 loop reads CAWNTQGAHGELFF. The CDR3 DNA is TGTGCCTGGAATACTCAGGGGGCCCACGGGGAGCTGTTTTTT. The entire variable domain, with the rest obtained from reference TRBV30 and TRBJ2-2, is as follows: SQTIHQWPATLVQPVGSPLSLECTVEGTSNPNLYWYRQAAGRGLQLLFYSVGIGQISSEVPQNLSASRPQDRQFILSSKKLLLSDSGFYLCAWNTQGAHGELFFGEGSRLTVL.

Notes on this clone: The sample contains more than one DNA sequence encoding this CDR3. V is TRBV14 and J is TRBJ1-1; D perhaps matches TRBD1 (5 bases). Trimming shortened V by 3 bases and J by 8 bases, and 7 bases separated the two germline ends. CDR1 and CDR2 from the germline V gene are SGHDN and FVKESK. The CDR3 extends over 11 amino acids. The CDR3 sequence is CASSQGGEAFF. CDR3 DNA sequence: TGTGCCAGCAGCCAGGGGGGGGAAGCTTTCTTT.

CDR3 in amino acids: CASYPTARAFETQYF. The CDR3 coding sequence is TGTGCCAGCTATCCCACGGCCAGGGCGTTTGAGACCCAGTACTTC. The V gene is TRBV6-6, the J gene TRBJ2-5; D may be TRBD1 (5 bases). From germline, CDR1 is MNHNY and CDR2 SVGAGI (reference sequence). Trimming shortened V by 8 bases and J by 5 bases, and 21 bases separated the two germline ends. CDR3 size: 15 residues.

The chain uses TRBV6-6 and TRBJ2-2; a possible D gene is TRBD1 (5 bases). Per the germline V gene, CDR1 is MNHNY and CDR2 is SVGAGI (reference sequence). The CDR3 has 15 residues. V dropped 2 bases and J dropped 4 bases, with 11 bases sitting between them. CDR3 bases: TGTGCCAGCAGTTACATCCAGGGAAGCACCGGGGAGCTGTTTTTT. Translated, it gives CASSYIQGSTGELFF.

This chain connects TRBV2 to TRBJ1-2, with 7 nucleotides matching TRBD1. V lost 7 bases, J lost 5 bases, and 10 bases stayed unmatched. Germline CDR1 SNHLY, CDR2 FYNNEI. This CDR3 is 14 amino acids long. CDR3 bases: TGTGCCAGCATCGAGGGGGGACAGCAATATGGCTACACCTTC. It codes for CASIEGGQQYGYTF. The full variable domain, in which reference TRBV2 and TRBJ1-2 provide the parts outside the CDR3, is EPEVTQTPSHQVTQMGQEVILRCVPISNHLYFYWYRQILGQKVEFLVSFYNNEISEKSEIFDDQFSVERPDGSNFTLKIRSTKLEDSAMYFCASIEGGQQYGYTFGSGTRLTVV.

V usage is TRBV10-3 and J usage is TRBJ1-2; D unresolved. The V end lost 9 bases, the J end lost 6 bases, and 11 bases lay between the germline ends. Germline assignment: CDR1 ENHRY and CDR2 SYGVKD. CDR3 length equals 11 residues. The CDR3 sequence: CAMWGGHGYTF. In nucleotides, the CDR3 is TGTGCCATGTGGGGAGGGCATGGCTACACCTTC.

The V and J genes are TRBV11-3 and TRBJ2-1; the D gene is possibly TRBD2 (5 bases). The V end lost 3 bases, the J end lost 7 bases, and 10 bases lay between the germline ends. Per the germline V gene, CDR1 is SGHNT and CDR2 is YENEEA. CDR3 length: 13 amino acids. The CDR3 sequence: CASSFEGGNEQFF. The DNA for the CDR3 is TGTGCCAGCAGCTTCGAGGGCGGAAATGAGCAGTTCTTC. Full variable domain (outside the CDR3, taken from reference TRBV11-3 and TRBJ2-1): EAGVVQSPRYKIIEKKQPVAFWCNPISGHNTLYWYLQNLGQGPELLIRYENEEAVDDSQLPKDRFSAERLKGVDSTLKIQPAELGDSAVYLCASSFEGGNEQFFGPGTRLTVL.

Only one count was recorded for this clone. The chain's CDR3 is CASSSLTSGVHNEQFF. As DNA, the CDR3 is TGCGCCAGCAGTTCTTTGACTAGCGGGGTCCACAATGAGCAGTTCTTC. V and J are TRBV5-1 and TRBJ2-1; 11 bases are shared with TRBD2. Germline CDR1 is SGHRS and CDR2 is YFSETQ. The CDR3 runs to 16 residues. J was trimmed by 5 bases and V by 5 bases; bases with no gene match: 9.

The chain carries TRBV3-1 (or the pseudogene TRBV3-2) and TRBJ1-2; 8 bases fit TRBD1. The CDR3 covers 13 residues. The junction had 5 bases not matched to a gene; V was cut back by 7 bases and J by 4 bases. Germline loops: CDR1 LGHDT, CDR2 YNNKEL (reference sequence). The CDR3 sequence: CASNQQGGYGYTF. The CDR3 DNA reads TGTGCCAGCAATCAACAGGGGGGCTATGGCTACACCTTC.

The chain has TRBV7-8 and TRBJ1-2; D gene uncertain. The CDR3 spans 15 residues. Trimming took off 5 bases at V and 0 bases at J, with 13 bases between the two ends. Germline-derived CDR1 and CDR2 are SGHVS and FQNEAQ. CDR3 DNA sequence: TGTGCCAGCAGCAGAACGGGTTCTTCTAACTATGGCTACACCTTC. Translated: CASSRTGSSNYGYTF.

The rearrangement joins TRBV5-4 to TRBJ2-7; TRBD2 agrees at 8 bases. Germline CDR1 SGHNT, CDR2 YYREEE (reference sequence). The V and J ends lost 3 bases and 3 bases, in that order; junction bases with no gene match: 11. This CDR3 is built from 16 residues. CDR3 sequence: CASSWGTSTPHYEQYF. The CDR3 DNA sequence: TGTGCCAGCAGCTGGGGGACTAGTACCCCTCACTACGAGCAGTACTTC. Full variable domain (outside the CDR3, taken from reference TRBV5-4 and TRBJ2-7): ETGVTQSPTHLIKTRGQQVTLRCSSQSGHNTVSWYQQALGQGPQFIFQYYREEENGRGNFPPRFSGLQFPNYSSELNVNALELDDSALYLCASSWGTSTPHYEQYFGPGTRLTVT.

In this sample, this clone turned up once. The chain couples TRBV5-1 to TRBJ2-7; 8 bases agree with TRBD2. CDR1 SGHRS and CDR2 YFSETQ come from the germline V gene. V dropped 0 bases and J dropped 2; count of bases not matched to a gene: 13. The CDR3 loop spans 18 amino acids. The CDR3 coding sequence is TGCGCCAGCAGCTTGGACACCCCACGCGGGAGGAACACCTACGAGCAGTACTTC. Translation gives CASSLDTPRGRNTYEQYF.

The rearrangement joins TRBV5-1 to TRBJ2-1; D possibly corresponds to TRBD1 (6 bases). Germline V lookup: CDR1 SGHRS, CDR2 YFSETQ. This CDR3 spans 15 amino acids. Trimming cost V 0 bases and J 2 bases, with 9 bases left between them. CDR3: CASSLGQAAYNEQFF. The CDR3 bases are TGCGCCAGCAGCTTGGGACAGGCCGCCTACAATGAGCAGTTCTTC.

The rearrangement joins TRBV6-5 to TRBJ1-4; 7 bases agree with TRBD1. Germline CDR1 reads MNHEY; CDR2 reads SVGAGI. V dropped 7 bases and J dropped 5; count of bases not matched to a gene: 10. The CDR3 is made up of 15 amino acids. The CDR3 bases are TGTGCCAGCAAGCCCCGTAGGGGGCCCAATGAAAAACTGTTTTTT. It encodes CASKPRRGPNEKLFF.

The CDR3 is CASSRQHSYEQYF. The CDR3 nucleotides are TGTGCCAGCAGCCGACAGCACTCCTACGAGCAGTACTTC. The J gene is TRBJ2-7, the V gene TRBV3-1 (or the pseudogene TRBV3-2), with D possibly being TRBD1 (5 bases). CDR1 is LGHDT, CDR2 YNNKEL, per germline (reference sequence). The ends were cut back, 4 bases at V and 0 bases at J, with 7 bases in the middle. CDR3 length: 13 amino acids.

The chain carries TRBV6-2 or TRBV6-3 and TRBJ2-3; 12 positions agree with TRBD2. Trimming cost V 2 bases and J 0 bases; bases outside gene matches: 6. This CDR3 comprises 18 residues. Germline assignment: CDR1 MNHEY and CDR2 SVGEGT. For the CDR3, the DNA is TGTGCCAGCAGTTACAGTCCGGGGACTAGCGGGAGCACAGATACGCAGTATTTT. It encodes CASSYSPGTSGSTDTQYF.

This rearrangement joins TRBV27 to TRBJ1-1; 8 bases line up with TRBD1. J was trimmed by 4 bases and V by 8 bases; bases with no gene match: 12. Germline CDR1 and CDR2: MNHEY and SMNVEV (reference sequence). The CDR3 totals 15 residues. This CDR3 reads CASYAPRGLATEAFF. CDR3 coding DNA: TGTGCCAGCTACGCGCCCAGGGGGCTGGCCACTGAAGCTTTCTTT.

This clone was observed a few times. The rearrangement joins TRBV24-1 to TRBJ2-1; the match to TRBD2 covers 13 bases. The CDR3 loop spans 16 amino acids. V lost 4 bases to trimming and J lost 8 bases; unmatched junction nucleotides: 7. CDR1 and CDR2 (germline): KGHDR, SFDVKD. CDR3 loop: CATSDPGTSGIDEQFF. CDR3 DNA: TGTGCCACCAGTGACCCCGGGACTAGCGGGATCGATGAGCAGTTCTTC.

The chain joins TRBV6-5 to TRBJ2-2; 9 bases line up with TRBD2. With 5 bases clipped from V and 5 bases from J, the junction kept 6 bases outside the gene matches. The length of the CDR3 is 15 residues. CDR1 MNHEY and CDR2 SVGAGI come from the germline V gene. The CDR3 sequence: CASSTGLARTGELFF. In DNA, the CDR3 is TGTGCCAGCAGTACGGGACTAGCCCGTACCGGGGAGCTGTTTTTT.

The chain links TRBV5-6 to TRBJ1-1; D possibly corresponds to TRBD1 (5 bases). This CDR3 is built from 16 residues. V was pared by 4 bases and J by 7 bases, with 23 bases between. CDR1 SGHDT and CDR2 YYEEEE come from the germline V gene. The CDR3: CASSPLLTAPAYEAFF. Written as DNA, the CDR3 is TGTGCCAGCAGCCCACTGTTGACAGCGCCAGCGTATGAAGCTTTCTTT.

This clone was observed once. This chain links TRBV6-5 with TRBJ1-6; TRBD1 matches at 7 bases. V shed 2 bases, J shed 8 bases, and the junction held 9 bases outside the gene matches. This CDR3 has 16 amino acids. CDR1 is MNHEY, CDR2 SVGAGI, per germline. The CDR3 bases are TGTGCCAGCAGTTACACTTATCGGACAGGCGATTCACCCCTCCACTTT. This sequence encodes CASSYTYRTGDSPLHF.

A single count supports this clone. CDR3: CASSRGYGEKLFF. CDR3 nucleotides: TGTGCCAGCAGCCGAGGGTATGGTGAAAAACTGTTTTTT. V gene TRBV14 combines with J gene TRBJ1-4; no reliable D call. The V gene lost 4 bases and the J gene lost 7 bases, with 10 bases spanning the gap. Germline V CDR1 and CDR2: SGHDN, FVKESK. CDR3 length: 13 residues.

The chain employs TRBV27 and TRBJ2-3, with D possibly TRBD1 on 6 matching bases. V dropped 6 bases and J dropped 3 bases, with 13 bases sitting between them. This CDR3 comprises 14 residues. Germline values: CDR1 MNHEY, CDR2 SMNVEV (reference sequence). The CDR3 here is CASSPTGWTDTQYF. Here the CDR3 DNA reads TGTGCCAGCAGCCCGACAGGCTGGACAGATACGCAGTATTTT.

This clone was recorded only once. This sequence joins TRBV9 and TRBJ1-1; the D gene is possibly TRBD1 (6 bases). The CDR3 runs to 14 residues. The germline V and J ends were trimmed by 3 bases and 3 bases, with 12 bases remaining between them. Germline loops: CDR1 SGDLS, CDR2 YYNGEE. The CDR3 DNA reads TGTGCCAGCAGCGCTTCGACAGGATACACTGAAGCTTTCTTT. Residues: CASSASTGYTEAFF.

As to this clone: The junction and the germline gene differ at one end; a read error may be behind it. Other nucleotide sequences from this sample produce the same CDR3. This chain connects TRBV9 to TRBJ2-2; D gene unclear. Germline CDR1 SGDLS, CDR2 YYNGEE. CDR3 length equals 14 residues. The CDR3 here is CASSVESSAGELFF. DNA of the CDR3: TGTGCTAGCAGCGTAGAATCCAGTGCCGGGGAGCTGTTTTTT.

The V gene is TRBV2, the J gene TRBJ2-2; the match to TRBD2 covers 7 bases. Germline values: CDR1 SNHLY, CDR2 FYNNEI. The ends lost 4 bases at V and 4 bases at J; junction bases unmatched: 6. This CDR3 spans 15 amino acids. CDR3 sequence reads: CASSVEGLFTGELFF. The CDR3 nucleotides are TGTGCCAGCAGTGTGGAGGGACTATTCACCGGGGAGCTGTTTTTT.